This T cell receptor (beta chain) was observed in a study of cytomegalovirus exposure and HLA in healthy donors. Losses at the gene ends were 4 bases for V and 0 bases for J; bases not matched to a gene: 6. Per germline, CDR1 SGDLS and CDR2 YYNGEE. The CDR3 is 18 amino acids. Both 60 Vbeta primers and 13 Jbeta primers went into the PCR. The method was immunoSEQ multiplex PCR; TCRdb's version includes in-frame clones alone and lacks a portion of them. The table lists around 130,000 clones, around 70% of them singletons, with 1.6% in the top ten. Only one count was recorded for this clone. Sequencing was done on a sample of PBMCs. This chain links TRBV9 with TRBJ2-2; 13 bases align to TRBD2. The source is a man aged 30 to 39 in good health and CMV-seropositive. The CDR3 region is CASSRRLAGGPNTGELFF. CDR3 nucleotide sequence: TGTGCCAGCAGCAGGCGACTAGCGGGAGGACCGAACACCGGGGAGCTGTTTTTT.